The source of this T cell receptor (beta chain) is a study of untreated major depressive disorder. Study-level points and caveats: TRBV05-01 (Vbeta 5.1) usage was higher in CD4+ T cells of depressed patients than controls. All top five TRBV05-01 clones per subject were private clones. Sequencing showed nonsignificant TRBV25-01 and TRBV02-01 differences matching flow cytometry.

The data were produced by immunoSEQ multiplex PCR, yet TCRdb's version contains in-frame clones alone and is incomplete. The table shows approximately 25,000 clones, with about nine tenths occurring only once. To note about this clone: Antigen unknown.

Germline CDR1 and CDR2: MNHEY and SVGAGI. There are 14 residues in the CDR3. Deletions cut 2 bases from V and 9 bases from J, with 11 bases between. Thawed PBMCs underwent magnetic negative selection for CD4+ T cells. Sequenced sample: CD4+ T cells from PBMCs. V gene TRBV6-5 combines with J gene TRBJ1-6; D might be TRBD1 (6 bases). The sequence derives from a woman aged 25 to 39 with major depressive disorder. The CDR3 region has the DNA TGTGCCAGCAGTTACACATTGGGGGCTTCACCCCTCCACTTT. Residues: CASSYTLGASPLHF.